A single sample gave rise to the 30 T cell receptor beta chains below, sequenced in a study of cytomegalovirus exposure and HLA in healthy donors (dated by TCRdb to 2015 to 2018). The library was generated by the immunoSEQ multiplex PCR assay. For the multiplex PCR, a mixture combining 60 forward primers for TCR Vbeta segments and 13 reverse primers for TCR Jbeta segments was used. Imported from immuneACCESS, the table was reduced by TCRdb to in-frame sequences with V and J called. These copies leave out some clones; in studies compared against another copy, an unresolved V gene accounts for under half, and the cause of the remainder is not known. The sample table holds 45,000 to 65,000 clones, of which about 82% were seen once. The leading ten clones occupy around 1.5% of the sample. Input material: PBMCs. All receptors come from a man in his thirties or forties in good health and CMV-seronegative.

J is TRBJ1-5 and V is TRBV20-1, with D unclear. Germline values: CDR1 DFQATT, CDR2 SNEGSKA (reference sequence). This CDR3 is 10 amino acids long. V lost 6 bases and J 5 bases, leaving 5 bases between the germline ends. The CDR3 DNA reads TGCAGTGCGCGCGATCAGCCCCAGCATTTT. As protein: CSARDQPQHF.

The gene calls are TRBV10-3 and TRBJ1-3; 10 positions agree with TRBD1. The CDR3 is made up of 13 amino acids. With 11 bases clipped from V and 4 bases from J, the junction kept 5 bases outside the gene matches. Germline V CDR1 and CDR2: ENHRY, SYGVKD. Here the CDR3 reads CALRDRGGNTIYF. The CDR3 bases are TGTGCCCTTCGGGACAGGGGAGGAAACACCATATATTTT.

There are a few counts of this clone. The gene calls are TRBV5-5 and TRBJ2-1, with D uncertain. The CDR3 length is 13 residues. From germline, CDR1 is SGHKS and CDR2 YYEKEE (reference sequence). Trimming cost V 1 base and J 3 bases, with 5 bases left between them. CDR3 DNA: TGTGCCAGCAGCTTGAACTTCTACAATGAGCAGTTCTTC. This sequence encodes CASSLNFYNEQFF.

In this sample, this clone turned up once. The genes are TRBV7-2 and TRBJ2-7; D is possibly TRBD1 (5 bases). This CDR3 contains 15 residues. The germline CDR1 and CDR2 sequences are SGHTA and FQGNSA. V lost 5 bases and J 1 base, leaving 15 bases between the germline ends. The chain's CDR3 is CASSPHPGKSYEQYF. Written as DNA, the CDR3 is TGTGCCAGCAGCCCACACCCAGGGAAATCCTACGAGCAGTACTTC. Using reference TRBV7-2 and TRBJ2-7 for the parts outside the CDR3, the full variable domain is GAGVSQSPSNKVTEKGKDVELRCDPISGHTALYWYRQSLGQGLEFLIYFQGNSAPDKSGLPSDRFSAERTGGSVSTLTIQRTQQEDSAVYLCASSPHPGKSYEQYFGPGTRLTVT.

The sample holds a few counts of this clone. The chain recombines TRBV19 with TRBJ2-7; D is perhaps TRBD1 (5 bases). The germline gives CDR1 LNHDA, CDR2 SQIVND (reference sequence). This CDR3 comprises 13 residues. Between the trimmed V and J ends, which lost 3 bases and 4 bases, there was a span of 10 bases. CDR3: CASSIGAMYEQYF. The CDR3 coding sequence is TGTGCCAGTAGTATTGGGGCGATGTACGAGCAGTACTTC.

CDR3 sequence reads: CASSSRDRAYEQYF. As DNA, the CDR3 is TGTGCCAGCAGTTCCCGGGACAGAGCCTACGAGCAGTACTTC. J is TRBJ2-5 and V is TRBV27; 7 nucleotides align to TRBD1. The last part of the DNA fits TRBJ2-7 better; the J call may be wrong. Looked up from germline, CDR1 is MNHEY and CDR2 is SMNVEV (reference sequence). The CDR3 runs 14 residues.

About this clone itself: At one end, the junction sequence differs from germline, possibly due to a read error. The chain joins TRBV7-7 to TRBJ2-5, with TRBD2 identical over 12 bases. The CDR3 contains 16 residues. CDR1 SSHAT and CDR2 FNYEAQ come from the germline V gene (reference sequence). The CDR3 nucleotides read TGTGCTAGCAGCTTTGGACTAGCGGGGAGGGAAGAGACCCAGTACTTC. Amino acid sequence: CASSFGLAGREETQYF.

This chain joins TRBV7-9 and TRBJ2-7; possible D gene TRBD1, 5 bases. CDR1 SEHNR and CDR2 FQNEAQ come from the germline V gene (reference sequence). CDR3 length: 13 residues. The V end was cut by 5 bases, the J end by 1 base, with 9 bases between. The CDR3 sequence is CASSPTASYEQYF. The DNA of the CDR3 is TGTGCCAGCAGCCCGACAGCTTCCTACGAGCAGTACTTC.

This chain joins TRBV2 and TRBJ1-1, with no clear D. CDR3 length equals 13 residues. The V end lost 7 bases, the J end lost 3 bases, and 12 bases lay between the germline ends. CDR1 is SNHLY and CDR2 is FYNNEI in the germline V gene. CDR3 DNA: TGTGCCAGCAAGAGGGAATGGGACACTGAAGCTTTCTTT. It codes for CASKREWDTEAFF.

The rearrangement joins TRBV5-1 to TRBJ1-1; 7 nucleotides align to TRBD1. V lost 8 bases, J lost 2 bases, and 6 bases stayed unmatched. Germline V gene lookup returns CDR1 SGHRS and CDR2 YFSETQ. This CDR3 is built from 13 residues. The chain's CDR3 is CASGDSLNTEAFF. CDR3 in DNA: TGCGCCAGTGGGGACAGTCTAAACACTGAAGCTTTCTTT.

The V call is TRBV6-1, the J call TRBJ2-5; TRBD2 agrees at 13 bases. The J segment lost 2 bases and the V segment lost 3 bases, leaving 9 bases of the junction unmatched. From germline, CDR1 is MNHNS and CDR2 SASEGT. CDR3 length equals 18 residues. The CDR3 DNA reads as TGTGCCAGCAGTGAGAGGGGACTAGCGGGAACAACGCAAGAGACCCAGTACTTC. This codes for CASSERGLAGTTQETQYF.

The chain uses TRBV5-1 and TRBJ2-7, with TRBD2 matching 10 bases. The CDR3 has 15 amino acids. Trimming took 0 bases from V and 2 from J; bases not matched to a gene: 2. Germline CDR1 is SGHRS and CDR2 is YFSETQ. CDR3 sequence reads: CASSLGGTSAYEQYF. The CDR3 coding sequence is TGCGCCAGCAGCTTGGGCGGGACTAGCGCCTACGAGCAGTACTTC.

The chain links TRBV5-1 to TRBJ2-5, with a tentative D call TRBD2 (6 bases). The CDR3 consists of 16 residues. Germline V lookup: CDR1 SGHRS, CDR2 YFSETQ. Trimming stripped 0 bases from V and 2 bases from J, with 14 bases between. The CDR3 coding sequence is TGCGCCAGCAGCTTGGGTGCTGGGGGAGGACAAGAGACCCAGTACTTC. This encodes CASSLGAGGGQETQYF.

This clone came up a few times. This chain connects TRBV28 to TRBJ2-3, with D possibly being TRBD1 (6 bases). The V gene's germline CDR1 is MDHEN and CDR2 SYDVKM. Trimming pared 3 bases from V and 0 bases from J, leaving 10 bases between. CDR3 length: 15 residues. The CDR3: CASSFQGLSTDTQYF. Here the CDR3 DNA reads TGTGCCAGCAGTTTTCAGGGGCTGAGCACAGATACGCAGTATTTT. Using reference TRBV28 and TRBJ2-3 for the parts outside the CDR3, the full variable domain is DVKVTQSSRYLVKRTGEKVFLECVQDMDHENMFWYRQDPGLGLRLIYFSYDVKMKEKGDIPEGYSVSREKKERFSLILESASTNQTSMYLCASSFQGLSTDTQYFGPGTRLTVL.

The chain recombines TRBV15 with TRBJ2-7, with D maybe TRBD1 (6 bases). Per the germline V gene, CDR1 is LNHNV and CDR2 is YYDKDF (reference sequence). This CDR3 has 14 amino acids. The V end was cut by 1 base, the J end by 6 bases, with 13 bases between. The CDR3 DNA is TGTGCCACCAGCAGAGGGGGGCCCCTCCTCGAGCAGTACTTC. Its translation is CATSRGGPLLEQYF. The variable domain in full, completed from reference TRBV15 and TRBJ2-7, reads DAMVIQNPRYQVTQFGKPVTLSCSQTLNHNVMYWYQQKSSQAPKLLFHYYDKDFNNEADTPDNFQSRRPNTSFCFLDIRSPGLGDTAMYLCATSRGGPLLEQYFGPGTRLTVT.

The chain recombines TRBV9 with TRBJ1-1; 8 bases align to TRBD1. Germline-derived CDR1 and CDR2 are SGDLS and YYNGEE. This CDR3 contains 15 residues. V lost 4 bases and J lost 0; bases outside the gene matches: 5. Here the CDR3 DNA reads TGTGCCAGCAGCCCAGAGACAGGGGTGAACACTGAAGCTTTCTTT. Amino acids: CASSPETGVNTEAFF.

The chain carries TRBV7-9 and TRBJ1-1, with D tentatively TRBD1 (6 bases). The CDR3 length is 15 residues. Trimming took 7 bases from V and 3 from J, leaving 18 bases between them. CDR1 is SEHNR, CDR2 FQNEAQ, per germline (reference sequence). CDR3 bases: TGTGCCAGCACCAACCCCTGGGGACAAGACACTGAAGCTTTCTTT. Its protein product is CASTNPWGQDTEAFF.

The chain recombines TRBV28 with TRBJ1-5; TRBD1 aligns across 7 bases. V lost 4 bases and J lost 3; bases outside the gene matches: 6. The CDR3 loop spans 15 amino acids. CDR1 is MDHEN and CDR2 is SYDVKM in the germline V gene. The CDR3 protein is CASSSRTGLNQPQHF. CDR3 bases: TGTGCCAGCAGTTCCCGGACAGGCCTCAATCAGCCCCAGCATTTT.

J is TRBJ2-2 and V is TRBV10-2, with TRBD2 matching over 11 bases. Germline trimming cut 10 bases from V and 6 bases from J; bases unmatched to any gene: 16. The germline CDR1 and CDR2 sequences are WSHSY and SAAADI. The CDR3 extends over 17 amino acids. The CDR3 region is CAILAGEKGRAAGELFF. CDR3 DNA: TGCGCCATACTAGCGGGAGAAAAAGGTCGCGCTGCCGGGGAGCTGTTTTTT.

J is TRBJ2-3 and V is TRBV14, with D possibly being TRBD2 (6 bases). The CDR3 is 18 amino acids. With 4 bases removed from V and 2 bases from J, the gap between germline ends came to 22 bases. Germline V gene data show CDR1 as SGHDN and CDR2 as FVKESK. This CDR3 reads CASSPRSWVRTITDTQYF. The CDR3 DNA follows: TGTGCCAGCAGCCCCCGGTCATGGGTGCGGACTATCACAGATACGCAGTATTTT.

This chain joins TRBV5-1 and TRBJ2-2, with no clear D. Germline lookup yields CDR1 SGHRS and CDR2 YFSETQ. The CDR3 contains 13 residues. The ends were cut back, 0 bases at V and 6 bases at J, with 6 bases in the middle. This CDR3 is CASSLVEAGELFF. CDR3 DNA: TGCGCCAGCAGCTTGGTAGAGGCCGGGGAGCTGTTTTTT.

V and J are TRBV4-1 and TRBJ2-1; 9 bases fit TRBD2. The length of the CDR3 is 15 residues. The ends lost 6 bases at V and 5 bases at J; junction bases unmatched: 8. Germline CDR1 is MGHRA and CDR2 is YSYEKL. The CDR3 region is CASRRLGLADNEQFF. The DNA for the CDR3 is TGCGCCAGCAGACGACTGGGACTAGCCGACAATGAGCAGTTCTTC.

This chain links TRBV10-3 with TRBJ2-7; 12 nucleotides match TRBD1. The germline V gene encodes CDR1 ENHRY and CDR2 SYGVKD. CDR3 length: 15 residues. J lost 4 bases, V lost 8 bases, and 9 bases had no gene match. CDR3 region: CAIANRDRGQYEQYF. The CDR3 DNA is TGTGCCATCGCCAACCGGGACAGGGGGCAATACGAGCAGTACTTC.

The CDR3 nucleotides are TGTGCCAGCCAGGCGGGAGGTTCCTACGAGCAGTACTTC. Protein product: CASQAGGSYEQYF. The chain recombines TRBV25-1 with TRBJ2-7, with 8 bases lining up with TRBD2. Germline loops: CDR1 MGHDK, CDR2 SYGVNS. The CDR3 sequence is 13 residues long. V lost 8 bases and J lost 1; bases outside the gene matches: 4.

This chain's CDR3 is CASDRGQSNEKLFF. CDR3 nucleotides: TGTGCCAGCGATCGGGGACAGAGTAATGAAAAACTGTTTTTT. V is TRBV6-1 and J is TRBJ1-4, with 7 bases lining up with TRBD1. V lost 8 bases, J lost 4 bases, and 7 bases stayed unmatched. The CDR3 is 14 residues long. Germline-derived CDR1 and CDR2 are MNHNS and SASEGT.

The CDR3 reads CASSRETAPPSEAFF. For the CDR3, the DNA is TGTGCCAGCAGCCGCGAAACTGCACCTCCCTCTGAAGCTTTCTTT. V gene TRBV6-5 combines with J gene TRBJ1-1; no clear D. Germline CDR1 is MNHEY and CDR2 is SVGAGI. Deletions cut 6 bases from V and 6 bases from J, with 20 bases between. There are 15 residues in the CDR3.

The chain links TRBV6-1 to TRBJ1-3; TRBD1 is a possible D gene (5 bases). The CDR3 consists of 15 residues. Trimming took 3 bases from V and 0 from J, leaving 9 bases between them. CDR1 MNHNS and CDR2 SASEGT come from the germline V gene. The CDR3 spells CASSDLTDSGNTIYF. The CDR3 DNA follows: TGTGCCAGCAGTGATTTGACAGACTCTGGAAACACCATATATTTT.

The rearrangement uses TRBV29-1 and TRBJ2-5; 7 bases match TRBD1. The end of the DNA is better explained by TRBJ2-7, so the J call may be wrong. CDR3 length: 15 amino acids. Germline values: CDR1 SQVTM, CDR2 ANQGSEA. CDR3 amino acids: CSVERRQGITYEQYF. Written as DNA, the CDR3 is TGCAGCGTTGAGAGAAGACAGGGCATCACCTACGAGCAGTACTTC.

The chain has TRBV5-1 and TRBJ2-1, with 8 bases aligning to TRBD1. V was clipped by 4 bases and J by 7 bases; unmatched bases: 16. The CDR3 runs 17 residues. In germline, CDR1 is SGHRS, CDR2 YFSETQ. CDR3 DNA: TGCGCCAGCAGCGCTGGGCTGACAGGGGCCCTCGGTAATGAGCAGTTCTTC. This translates into CASSAGLTGALGNEQFF.

CDR3: CAWSRGLAVPDTQYF. CDR3 sequence (DNA): TGTGCCTGGAGTCGAGGACTAGCTGTCCCGGATACGCAGTATTTT. The rearrangement links TRBV30 to TRBJ2-3; 8 bases line up with TRBD2. The CDR3 has 15 residues. Losses at the gene ends were 2 bases for V and 6 bases for J; bases not matched to a gene: 10. Germline loops: CDR1 GTSNPN, CDR2 SVGIG (reference sequence).